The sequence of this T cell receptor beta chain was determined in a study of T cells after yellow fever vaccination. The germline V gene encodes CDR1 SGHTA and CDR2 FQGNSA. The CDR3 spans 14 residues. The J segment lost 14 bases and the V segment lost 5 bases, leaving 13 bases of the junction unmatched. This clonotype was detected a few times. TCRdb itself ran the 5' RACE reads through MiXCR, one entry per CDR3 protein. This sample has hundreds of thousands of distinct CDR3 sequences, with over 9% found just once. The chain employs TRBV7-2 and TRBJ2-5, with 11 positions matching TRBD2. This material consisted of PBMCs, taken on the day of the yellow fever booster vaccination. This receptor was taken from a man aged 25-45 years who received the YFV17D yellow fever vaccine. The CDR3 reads CASSAEAPSGRSYF. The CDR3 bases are TGTGCCAGCAGCGCCGAAGCGCCTAGCGGGAGGTCTTACTTC. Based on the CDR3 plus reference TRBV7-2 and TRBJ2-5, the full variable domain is GAGVSQSPSNKVTEKGKDVELRCDPISGHTALYWYRQSLGQGLEFLIYFQGNSAPDKSGLPSDRFSAERTGGSVSTLTIQRTQQEDSAVYLCASSAEAPSGRSYFGPGTRLLVL.